This T cell receptor (beta chain) was retrieved from a study of early T cells in non-severe SARS-CoV-2 infection. Germline V gene sequence: CDR1 MRHNA, CDR2 SNTAGT. Trimming stripped 0 bases from V and 7 bases from J, with 18 bases between. The CDR3 is 16 residues long. Unique molecular identifiers were attached to individual cDNA molecules. In TCRdb, the 5' RACE reads were re-called with MiXCR into one record per CDR3 protein. The sample holds roughly 20,000 distinct CDR3 sequences, under 4.5% seen once. With respect to this clonotype: Its antigen is unidentified.

Study-level findings and limits: Lookups in VDJdb leaned toward anti-spike CD8 responses and missed private and CD4 specificities.

The chain combines TRBV6-4 with TRBJ1-2; D is perhaps TRBD1 (5 bases). The origin of this receptor is an adult who was a healthcare worker with PCR-confirmed SARS-CoV-2 infection or an uninfected control (not recorded which). Source material: whole blood. CDR3 nucleotides: TGTGCCAGCAGTGACTCTTCCAGGGATGGGACCCGTGGCTACACCTTC. Translation gives CASSDSSRDGTRGYTF.